The subject of this entry is one T cell receptor beta chain. Its target is unknown. The sequencing template was cDNA reverse transcribed from extracted RNA. This table comes from immunoSEQ multiplex PCR, and its TCRdb copy is limited to in-frame clones, with some not included. Of some 200,000 clones listed, roughly 56% are singletons. This record belongs to a study of CD8+ T cells in alopecia areata. As for the study in general: Treated patients were given 5 to 10 mg oral tofacitinib twice daily. Study-level results: Normal scalp had lower clonality than lesional scalp, with alopecia totalis/universalis lesions showing this most strongly. In scalp and blood during tofacitinib, many expanded lesional clones persisted.

Trimming took 5 bases from V and 9 from J; bases not matched to a gene: 6. This CDR3 is built from 13 residues. Germline CDR1 SSHAT, CDR2 FNYEAQ (reference sequence). Indicated treatment: oral pan-JAK inhibitor, 5-10 mg twice daily. Sampling of alopecia areata patients yielded lesional scalp punch biopsies as well as peripheral blood. V and J are TRBV7-7 and TRBJ2-1, with 8 bases identical to TRBD1. The receptor's source is a human donor with alopecia areata. The source material was CD4+ T cells sorted from blood, sampled at week 4, from a patient treated with tofacitinib. CDR3 loop: CASSPDRGGEQFF. In DNA form, the CDR3 reads TGTGCCAGCAGCCCCGACAGGGGCGGTGAGCAGTTCTTC.